This T cell receptor (beta chain) appears in the sequencing data of a study of blood T cell repertoires in COVID-19. Study-level background: PBMCs, B-cell-depleted T cells, or T cells provided the cDNA or gDNA that made up the material.

TCRdb's copy holds only in-frame clones and misses some; the assay was immunoSEQ multiplex PCR. The sample carries about 480,000 clones, around 89% recorded once. The CDR3 loop spans 16 amino acids. Trimming removed 6 bases from V and 0 bases from J; junction bases left unmatched: 7. CDR1 and CDR2 from the germline V gene are LNHDA and SQIVND (reference sequence). The sequence was obtained from a woman aged 25 to 39 with acute or convalescent COVID-19. This chain links TRBV19 with TRBJ1-4, with TRBD1 matching 7 bases. The sequencing sample was made of peripheral blood. The CDR3 coding sequence is TGTGCCAGTAGAAGACAGGGAAAATCAACTAATGAAAAACTGTTTTTT. Translated: CASRRQGKSTNEKLFF.